The 7 T cell receptor beta chains reported below all come from one sample, sequenced in a study of neoadjuvant nivolumab and ipilimumab in lung cancer (dated by TCRdb to the early 2020s). According to the study, the label for this sample's time point signals: at surgical resection after neoadjuvant nivolumab +/- ipilimumab. Library prep was done by the immunoSEQ multiplex PCR assay. TCRdb carries this immuneACCESS record with in-frame sequences only. Its versions omit some clonotypes, under half of them owing to an unresolved V gene in the studies checked, with the rest unexplained. The sample includes roughly 32,000 clones, with 80% to 95% observed a single time. The ten largest clonotypes hold approximately 2.2% of the sample. Sequences were derived from peripheral blood, sampled after neoadjuvant nivolumab, alone or with ipilimumab, at or shortly before surgery. The receptors were sampled from an adult with non-small cell lung cancer.

This sequence joins TRBV2 and TRBJ1-5; D ambiguous. V was clipped by 8 bases and J by 5 bases, with 13 bases between them. The length of the CDR3 is 13 residues. Germline CDR1 is SNHLY and CDR2 is FYNNEI. CDR3 DNA sequence: TGTGCCAGCTCTCTTACAGTTGATCAGCCCCAGCATTTT. Amino acid sequence: CASSLTVDQPQHF.

This chain joins TRBV11-3 and TRBJ2-1; D is possibly TRBD2 (5 bases). This CDR3 is 15 amino acids long. Germline V gene data show CDR1 as SGHNT and CDR2 as YENEEA. Deletions cut 2 bases from V and 4 bases from J, with 12 bases between. In DNA form, the CDR3 reads TGTGCCAGCAGCTTAAGGCTAGCAAGTTACAATGAGCAGTTCTTC. Translating gives CASSLRLASYNEQFF. The variable domain in full, with the rest retrieved from reference TRBV11-3 and TRBJ2-1, is EAGVVQSPRYKIIEKKQPVAFWCNPISGHNTLYWYLQNLGQGPELLIRYENEEAVDDSQLPKDRFSAERLKGVDSTLKIQPAELGDSAVYLCASSLRLASYNEQFFGPGTRLTVL.

The chain is built from TRBV11-2 and TRBJ1-1; possibly TRBD1 for D (6 bases). V was cut by 1 base and J by 4 bases, with 10 bases left in between. The CDR3 is made up of 14 amino acids. Germline CDR1 and CDR2: SGHAT and FQNNGV. The CDR3 loop is CASSLGGRGTEAFF. The DNA for the CDR3 is TGTGCCAGCAGCTTAGGGGGGCGAGGCACTGAAGCTTTCTTT.

The gene calls are TRBV2 and TRBJ1-1; possibly TRBD1 for D (6 bases). V lost 6 bases and J 0 bases, leaving 11 bases between the germline ends. The length of the CDR3 is 14 residues. Germline CDR1 SNHLY, CDR2 FYNNEI. In nucleotides, the CDR3 is TGTGCCAGCAGCGTACAGGGTATGAACACTGAAGCTTTCTTT. It yields the protein CASSVQGMNTEAFF.

The chain has TRBV11-2 and TRBJ1-2; the match to TRBD1 covers 8 bases. The V and J ends lost 4 bases and 4 bases, in that order; junction bases with no gene match: 8. This CDR3 contains 15 residues. Germline V gene lookup returns CDR1 SGHAT and CDR2 FQNNGV. The CDR3 loop reads CASSSRPGTGYGYTF. Here the CDR3 DNA reads TGTGCCAGCAGCTCCCGACCCGGGACAGGCTATGGCTACACCTTC.

The chain uses TRBV5-4 and TRBJ1-2, with a tentative D call TRBD1 (5 bases). V was cut by 5 bases and J by 3 bases, with 20 bases left in between. CDR1 is SGHNT and CDR2 is YYREEE in the germline V gene (reference sequence). This CDR3 spans 16 amino acids. As DNA, the CDR3 is TGTGCCAGCAGTAAGGCGGAAATGTCGGGGCACTATGGCTACACCTTC. This translates into CASSKAEMSGHYGYTF.

This chain uses TRBV6-1 with TRBJ1-5; TRBD1 matches at 7 bases. J was trimmed by 3 bases and V by 7 bases; bases with no gene match: 3. Germline V gene lookup returns CDR1 MNHNS and CDR2 SASEGT. The length of the CDR3 is 13 residues. CDR3 region: CASTTGFNQPQHF. The CDR3, as DNA: TGTGCCAGCACGACAGGGTTCAATCAGCCCCAGCATTTT.